Each of the 9 T cell receptor beta chains below was sequenced from the same sample in a study of T-cell memory formation after mild COVID-19. TCRdb reanalysed the 5' RACE reads using MiXCR and keeps one entry per CDR3 protein. The sample includes roughly 150,000 distinct CDR3 sequences, about 14% of them seen just once. Specimen: PBMCs or a T cell subset sorted from them (not recorded which). Receptors originate from an adult woman who had mild COVID-19 (a few samples of this study predate the infection). Cell type and time point are not known.

This clonotype was found a few times. This chain connects TRBV29-1 to TRBJ2-6, with a possible D match to TRBD2 (5 bases). V lost 5 bases to trimming and J lost 0 bases, with 8 bases between them. The V gene's germline CDR1 is SQVTM and CDR2 ANQGSEA. The CDR3 sequence is 14 residues long. The chain's CDR3 is CSVSEGSGANVLTF. Written as DNA, the CDR3 is TGCAGCGTTTCTGAGGGCTCTGGGGCCAACGTCCTGACTTTC.

The rearrangement uses TRBV11-3 and TRBJ2-1, with D perhaps matching TRBD2 (5 bases). The CDR3 covers 12 residues. Trimming took off 0 bases at V and 10 bases at J, with 7 bases between the two ends. CDR1 is SGHNT and CDR2 is YENEEA in the germline V gene. CDR3 amino acids: CASSLERGEQFF. CDR3 sequence (DNA): TGTGCCAGCAGCTTAGAGAGAGGGGAGCAGTTCTTC.

At least ten counts were recorded for this clonotype. The rearrangement links TRBV2 to TRBJ2-4; 9 positions match TRBD1. CDR1 is SNHLY and CDR2 is FYNNEI in the germline V gene. The J segment lost 2 bases and the V segment lost 7 bases, leaving 6 bases of the junction unmatched. The CDR3 contains 15 residues. The CDR3 sequence is CASILQGASKNIQYF. In nucleotides, the CDR3 is TGTGCCAGCATCTTACAGGGGGCGTCCAAAAACATTCAGTACTTC.

V gene TRBV5-4 combines with J gene TRBJ1-4, with D hard to call. V gave up 3 bases and J gave up 6 bases, with 12 bases separating them. The V gene's germline CDR1 is SGHNT and CDR2 YYREEE (reference sequence). This CDR3 region has 14 residues. The CDR3 bases are TGTGCCAGCAGCTCGACGGGGAGGGATGAAAAACTGTTTTTT. Translating gives CASSSTGRDEKLFF.

This chain connects TRBV9 to TRBJ2-3, with 11 bases that match TRBD2. The CDR3 is 15 amino acids. Germline trimming cut 4 bases from V and 6 bases from J; bases unmatched to any gene: 7. Per germline, CDR1 SGDLS and CDR2 YYNGEE. The CDR3 DNA sequence: TGTGCCAGCAGCCCAGGACTAGCGGGCGGGGATACGCAGTATTTT. Residues: CASSPGLAGGDTQYF. The complete variable domain, with remaining parts taken from reference TRBV9 and TRBJ2-3, reads DSGVTQTPKHLITATGQRVTLRCSPRSGDLSVYWYQQSLDQGLQFLIQYYNGEERAKGNILERFSAQQFPDLHSELNLSSLELGDSALYFCASSPGLAGGDTQYFGPGTRLTVL.

The V call is TRBV5-1, the J call TRBJ1-4, with D maybe TRBD1 (5 bases). The CDR3 runs to 13 residues. Germline CDR1 is SGHRS and CDR2 is YFSETQ. V gave up 0 bases and J gave up 12 bases, with 12 bases separating them. Here the CDR3 DNA reads TGCGCCAGCAGCTTGGGGGACGGATGGCAACTGTTTTTT. Translating it yields CASSLGDGWQLFF.

The chain couples TRBV20-1 to TRBJ2-3; D unclear. The CDR3 extends over 11 amino acids. Germline V gene lookup returns CDR1 DFQATT and CDR2 SNEGSKA (reference sequence). V lost 7 bases to trimming and J lost 8 bases, with 13 bases between them. DNA for the CDR3: TGCAGTGGGACCGGGCCAGGTACGCAGTATTTT. It specifies CSGTGPGTQYF.

This clonotype was detected a few times. This chain connects TRBV15 to TRBJ1-1; 8 bases are shared with TRBD1. V lost 8 bases and J lost 1; bases outside the gene matches: 6. CDR1 and CDR2 from the germline V gene are LNHNV and YYDKDF (reference sequence). The CDR3 consists of 14 residues. This CDR3 reads CATLDRDGNTEAFF. CDR3 in DNA: TGTGCCACCTTGGACAGGGACGGGAACACTGAAGCTTTCTTT.

The sample holds a few counts of this clonotype. The gene calls are TRBV19 and TRBJ2-7; tentatively, D is TRBD2 (6 bases). Trimming stripped 3 bases from V and 3 bases from J, with 15 bases between. The CDR3 loop spans 15 amino acids. The germline CDR1 and CDR2 sequences are LNHDA and SQIVND (reference sequence). The CDR3 protein is CASSIELATNYEQYF. Written as DNA, the CDR3 is TGTGCCAGTAGTATTGAGCTAGCGACAAACTACGAGCAGTACTTC.